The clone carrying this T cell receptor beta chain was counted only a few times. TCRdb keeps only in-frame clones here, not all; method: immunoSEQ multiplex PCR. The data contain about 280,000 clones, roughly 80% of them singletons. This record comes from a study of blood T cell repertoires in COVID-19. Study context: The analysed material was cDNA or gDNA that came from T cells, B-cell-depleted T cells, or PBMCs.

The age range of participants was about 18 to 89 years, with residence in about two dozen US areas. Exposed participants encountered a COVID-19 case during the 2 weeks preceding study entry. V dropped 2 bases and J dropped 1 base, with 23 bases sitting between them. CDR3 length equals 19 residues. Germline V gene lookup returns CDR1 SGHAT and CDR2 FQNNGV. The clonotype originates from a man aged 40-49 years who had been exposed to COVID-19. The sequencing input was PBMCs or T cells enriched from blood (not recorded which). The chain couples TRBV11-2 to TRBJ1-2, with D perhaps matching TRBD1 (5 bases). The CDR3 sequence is CASSLNIGSRQTFNYGYTF. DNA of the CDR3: TGTGCCAGCAGCTTAAATATAGGGTCGAGACAGACCTTTAACTATGGCTACACCTTC.